A selection of T cell receptor beta chains follows, all from one sample in a study of blood T cell repertoires in COVID-19. Data came from immunoSEQ multiplex PCR; TCRdb stores just in-frame clones and leaves some out. The data hold roughly 110,000 clones, with 70% to 90% observed a single time. Sequences were obtained from peripheral blood. The receptors derive from a man aged 40-50 years with acute or convalescent COVID-19. Each CDR3 is given with its conserved first and last residue. D genes are given only for firm matches. Not every row has a clone size; where given, it reads once, few, many or a size class.

clone size	V gene	D gene	J gene	CDR3 protein	CDR3 DNA
.	TRBV6-5	.	TRBJ1-4	CASRGRGFREKLFF	TGTGCCAGCAGGGGACGGGGGTTTCGGGAAAAACTGTTTTTT
.	TRBV3-1/TRBV3-2	.	TRBJ2-3	CASSQDRWRRGTDTQYF	TGTGCCAGCAGCCAAGATCGGTGGCGTCGGGGCACAGATACGCAGTATTTT
.	TRBV2	.	TRBJ2-3	CASSDQSTDTQYF	TGTGCCAGCAGTGATCAAAGCACAGATACGCAGTATTTT
.	TRBV10-3	.	TRBJ2-7	CAINPDSGYEQYF	TGTGCCATCAATCCAGATTCGGGCTACGAGCAGTACTTC
.	TRBV5-4	.	TRBJ1-1	CASSFGAEAFF	TGTGCCAGCAGCTTCGGGGCTGAAGCTTTCTTT
few	TRBV5-1	.	TRBJ2-7	CASSLMDTDEQYF	TGCGCCAGCAGCTTGATGGACACGGACGAGCAGTACTTC
once	TRBV10-1	.	TRBJ2-2	CASSESNPGRGLRTGELFF	TGCGCCAGCAGTGAGTCTAATCCCGGCAGGGGCTTAAGGACCGGGGAGCTGTTTTTT
.	TRBV7-2	.	TRBJ1-5	CASSAPGEYQPQHF	TGTGCCAGCAGCGCCCCGGGGGAATATCAGCCCCAGCATTTT
.	TRBV19	TRBD1	TRBJ1-2	CASSTSTGLGYGYTF	TGTGCCAGTAGTACCTCGACAGGGCTCGGCTATGGCTACACCTTC
few	TRBV6-4	.	TRBJ2-1	CASSDSTSSEQFF	TGTGCCAGCAGTGACTCGACAAGCAGTGAGCAGTTCTTC
few	TRBV7-6	TRBD2	TRBJ2-4	CASSATSGVGNIQYF	TGTGCCAGCAGCGCTACTAGCGGAGTTGGAAACATTCAGTACTTC
.	TRBV25-1	TRBD1	TRBJ2-3	CASSASPGQGRDTQYF	TGTGCCAGCAGTGCATCCCCGGGACAGGGAAGAGATACGCAGTATTTT
once	TRBV5-1	TRBD1	TRBJ2-7	CASSLGGQGSYEQYF	TGCGCCAGCAGCTTGGGGGGACAGGGTTCCTACGAGCAGTACTTC
.	TRBV19	TRBD2	TRBJ2-1	CASSGARTLLAGFDEQFF	TGTGCCAGTAGTGGGGCCAGGACCCTTTTAGCGGGTTTCGATGAGCAGTTCTTC
.	TRBV24-1	TRBD1	TRBJ1-2	CATSDPRDSTHYGYTF	TGTGCCACCAGTGATCCCCGGGACAGCACTCACTATGGCTACACCTTC
.	TRBV7-9	.	TRBJ2-7	CASSLLDGSKGYF	TGTGCCAGCAGCCTACTAGACGGGTCGAAAGGGTACTTC
.	TRBV27	.	TRBJ2-1	CASSFSIRNEQFF	TGTGCCAGCAGTTTCTCAATTCGGAATGAGCAGTTCTTC